The clone carrying this TCR beta chain came up once. Its antigen remains unknown. TRB rearrangements spanning V, D and J were amplified using mixed TRB-A/B primers. TCRdb re-analysed the multiplex PCR reads in MiXCR, keeping a single row per CDR3 protein. The table has 9,500 to 11,000 distinct CDR3 sequences, 25% to 30% seen once; the top ten hold roughly 1.3%. Amplification of TCR beta used genomic DNA extracted from peripheral blood. This CDR3 has 13 residues. Germline V lookup: CDR1 LNHDA, CDR2 SQIVND (reference sequence). The V end was cut by 3 bases, the J end by 1 base, with 7 bases between. This specimen belongs to a study of T cell repertoires in aging, cancer and after chemotherapy. Study-wide points: Median generation probability rose over the chemotherapy interval in each cancer cohort, suggesting rebound thymic output.

The sample was blood. This chain joins TRBV19 and TRBJ2-7; D not resolved. The sequence was collected from a human donor in good health. The CDR3 loop is CASSIQVSYEQYF. As DNA, the CDR3 is TGTGCCAGTAGTATCCAGGTTTCCTACGAGCAGTACTTC.